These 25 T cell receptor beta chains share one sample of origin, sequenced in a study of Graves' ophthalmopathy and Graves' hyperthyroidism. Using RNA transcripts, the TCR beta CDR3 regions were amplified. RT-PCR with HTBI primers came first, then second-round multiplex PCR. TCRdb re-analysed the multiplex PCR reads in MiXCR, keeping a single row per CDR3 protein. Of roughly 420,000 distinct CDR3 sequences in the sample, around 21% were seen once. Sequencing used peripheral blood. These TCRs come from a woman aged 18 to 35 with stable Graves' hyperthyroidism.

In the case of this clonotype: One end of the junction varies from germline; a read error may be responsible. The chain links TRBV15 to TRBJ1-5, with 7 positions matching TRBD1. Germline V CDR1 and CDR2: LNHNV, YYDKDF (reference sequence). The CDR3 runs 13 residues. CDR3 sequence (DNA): TGTGCCACCAGCAAAGGGGGCTATCAGCCTCAGCATTTT. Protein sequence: CATSKGGYQPQHF.

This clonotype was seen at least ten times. CDR3 residues: CASSYLGTEAFF. CDR3 coding DNA: TGTGCCAGCAGCTACCTGGGCACTGAAGCTTTCTTT. This chain connects TRBV5-4 to TRBJ1-1; no clear D. The germline CDR1 and CDR2 sequences are SGHNT and YYREEE (reference sequence). V was cut by 3 bases and J by 4 bases, with 7 bases left in between. This CDR3 has 12 residues.

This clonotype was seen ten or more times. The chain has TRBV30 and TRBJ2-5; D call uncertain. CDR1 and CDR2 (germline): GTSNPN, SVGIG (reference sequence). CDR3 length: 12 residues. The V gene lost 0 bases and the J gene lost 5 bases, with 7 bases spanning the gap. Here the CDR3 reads CAWSVSGETQYF. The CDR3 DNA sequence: TGTGCCTGGAGTGTATCTGGCGAGACCCAGTACTTC.

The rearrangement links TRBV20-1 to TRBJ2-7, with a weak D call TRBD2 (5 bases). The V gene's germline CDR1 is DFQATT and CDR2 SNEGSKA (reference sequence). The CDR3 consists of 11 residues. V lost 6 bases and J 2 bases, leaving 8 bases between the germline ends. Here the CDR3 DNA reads TGCAGTGCCTCACTAGCCTACGAGCAGTACTTC. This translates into CSASLAYEQYF.

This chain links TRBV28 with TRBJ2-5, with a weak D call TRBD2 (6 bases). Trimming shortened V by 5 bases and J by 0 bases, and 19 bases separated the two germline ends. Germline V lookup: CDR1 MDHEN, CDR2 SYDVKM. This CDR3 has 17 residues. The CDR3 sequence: CASSTPREGDYQETQYF. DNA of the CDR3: TGTGCCAGCAGTACCCCCCGGGAAGGGGACTACCAAGAGACCCAGTACTTC. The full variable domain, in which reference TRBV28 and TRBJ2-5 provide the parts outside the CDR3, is DVKVTQSSRYLVKRTGEKVFLECVQDMDHENMFWYRQDPGLGLRLIYFSYDVKMKEKGDIPEGYSVSREKKERFSLILESASTNQTSMYLCASSTPREGDYQETQYFGPGTRLLVL.

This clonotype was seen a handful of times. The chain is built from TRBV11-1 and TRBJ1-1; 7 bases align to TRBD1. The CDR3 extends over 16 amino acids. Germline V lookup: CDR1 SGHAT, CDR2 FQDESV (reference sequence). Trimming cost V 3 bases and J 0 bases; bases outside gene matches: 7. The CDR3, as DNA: TGTGCCAGCAGCTTGGGACAGAGGACTATGAACACTGAAGCTTTCTTT. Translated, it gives CASSLGQRTMNTEAFF. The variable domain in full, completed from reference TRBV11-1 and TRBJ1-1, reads EAEVAQSPRYKITEKSQAVAFWCDPISGHATLYWYRQILGQGPELLVQFQDESVVDDSQLPKDRFSAERLKGVDSTLKIQPAELGDSAMYLCASSLGQRTMNTEAFFGQGTRLTVV.

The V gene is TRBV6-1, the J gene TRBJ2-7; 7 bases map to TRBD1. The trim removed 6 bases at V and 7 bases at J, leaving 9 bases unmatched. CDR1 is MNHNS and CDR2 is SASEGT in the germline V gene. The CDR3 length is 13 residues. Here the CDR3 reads CASSLTGVREQYF. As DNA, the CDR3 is TGTGCCAGCAGCCTAACAGGGGTTCGGGAGCAGTACTTC.

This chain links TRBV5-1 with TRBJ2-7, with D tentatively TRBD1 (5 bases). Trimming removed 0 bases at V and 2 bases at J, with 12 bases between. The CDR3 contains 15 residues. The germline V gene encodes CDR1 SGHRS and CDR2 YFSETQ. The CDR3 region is CASSLERGGPYEQYF. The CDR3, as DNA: TGCGCCAGCAGCTTGGAAAGGGGCGGACCCTACGAGCAGTACTTC.

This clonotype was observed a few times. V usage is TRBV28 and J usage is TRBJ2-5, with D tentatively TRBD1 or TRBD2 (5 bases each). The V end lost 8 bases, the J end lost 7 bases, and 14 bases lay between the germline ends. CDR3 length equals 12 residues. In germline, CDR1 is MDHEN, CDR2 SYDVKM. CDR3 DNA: TGTGCCAGCGGGACCGGCCGTCGGACCCAGTACTTC. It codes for CASGTGRRTQYF. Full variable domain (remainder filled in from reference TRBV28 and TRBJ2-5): DVKVTQSSRYLVKRTGEKVFLECVQDMDHENMFWYRQDPGLGLRLIYFSYDVKMKEKGDIPEGYSVSREKKERFSLILESASTNQTSMYLCASGTGRRTQYFGPGTRLLVL.

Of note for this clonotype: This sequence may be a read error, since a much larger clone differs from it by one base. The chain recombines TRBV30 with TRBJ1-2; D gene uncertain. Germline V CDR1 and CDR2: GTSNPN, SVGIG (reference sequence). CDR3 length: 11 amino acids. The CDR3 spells CARRATVSFTF. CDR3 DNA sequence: TGTGCCCGGAGAGCAACAGTGAGCTTCACCTTC.

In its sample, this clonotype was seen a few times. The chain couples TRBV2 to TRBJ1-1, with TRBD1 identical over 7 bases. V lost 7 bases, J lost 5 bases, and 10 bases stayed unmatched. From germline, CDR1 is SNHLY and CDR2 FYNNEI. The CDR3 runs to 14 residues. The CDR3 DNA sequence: TGTGCCAGCACCAACAGGGGTAGTCTGACTGAAGCTTTCTTT. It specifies CASTNRGSLTEAFF.

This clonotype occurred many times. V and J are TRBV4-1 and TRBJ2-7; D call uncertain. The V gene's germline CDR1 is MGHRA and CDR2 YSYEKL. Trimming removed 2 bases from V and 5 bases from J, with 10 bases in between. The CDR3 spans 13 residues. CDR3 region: CASSQQNFHEQYF. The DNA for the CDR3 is TGCGCCAGCAGCCAACAGAATTTCCACGAGCAGTACTTC.

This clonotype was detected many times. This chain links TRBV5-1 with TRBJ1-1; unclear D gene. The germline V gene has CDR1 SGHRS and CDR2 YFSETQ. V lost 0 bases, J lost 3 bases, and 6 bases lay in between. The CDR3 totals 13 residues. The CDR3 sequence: CASSLGQDTEAFF. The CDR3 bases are TGCGCCAGCAGCTTGGGGCAGGACACTGAAGCTTTCTTT.

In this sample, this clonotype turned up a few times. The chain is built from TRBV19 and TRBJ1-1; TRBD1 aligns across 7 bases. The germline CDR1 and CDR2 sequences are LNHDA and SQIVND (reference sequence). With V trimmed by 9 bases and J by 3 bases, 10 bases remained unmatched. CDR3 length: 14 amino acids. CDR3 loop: CARYRGSGDTEAFF. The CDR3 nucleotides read TGTGCCAGGTACAGGGGTAGTGGTGACACTGAAGCTTTCTTT.

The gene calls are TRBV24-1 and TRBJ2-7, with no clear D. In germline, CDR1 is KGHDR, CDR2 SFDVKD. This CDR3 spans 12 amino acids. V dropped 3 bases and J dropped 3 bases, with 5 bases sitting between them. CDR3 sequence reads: CATSDQDYEQYF. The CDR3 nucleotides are TGTGCCACCAGTGATCAAGACTACGAGCAGTACTTC.

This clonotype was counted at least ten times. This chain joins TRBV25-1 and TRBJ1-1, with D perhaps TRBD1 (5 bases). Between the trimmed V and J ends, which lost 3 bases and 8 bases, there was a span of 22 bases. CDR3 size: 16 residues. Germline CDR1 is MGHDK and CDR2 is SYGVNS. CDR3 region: CASSDETGPQRKEAFF. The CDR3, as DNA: TGTGCCAGCAGTGATGAAACAGGACCACAACGCAAGGAAGCTTTCTTT.

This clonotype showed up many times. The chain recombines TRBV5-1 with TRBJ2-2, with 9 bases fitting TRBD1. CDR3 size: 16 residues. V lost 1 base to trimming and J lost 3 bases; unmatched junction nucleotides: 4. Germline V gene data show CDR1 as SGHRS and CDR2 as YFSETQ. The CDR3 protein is CASSLSGDRDTGELFF. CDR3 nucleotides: TGCGCCAGCAGCTTGAGTGGGGACAGGGACACCGGGGAGCTGTTTTTT.

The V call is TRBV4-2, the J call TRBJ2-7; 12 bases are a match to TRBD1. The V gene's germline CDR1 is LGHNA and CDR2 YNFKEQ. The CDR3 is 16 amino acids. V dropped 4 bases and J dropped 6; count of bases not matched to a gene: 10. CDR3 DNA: TGTGCCAGCAGCCCGCCGCGGGACAGGGGGCTAGGCGAGCAGTACTTC. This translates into CASSPPRDRGLGEQYF.

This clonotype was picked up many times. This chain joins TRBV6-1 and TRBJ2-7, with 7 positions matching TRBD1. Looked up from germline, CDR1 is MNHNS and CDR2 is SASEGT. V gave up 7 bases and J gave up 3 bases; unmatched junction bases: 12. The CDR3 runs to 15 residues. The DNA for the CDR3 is TGTGCCAGCACCTCAGGGGGACAGATGAACTACGAGCAGTACTTC. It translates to CASTSGGQMNYEQYF.

This CDR3 is CASSLTGTSGRGDEQYF. The CDR3 DNA follows: TGCGCCAGCAGCTTAACCGGGACTAGCGGGAGAGGGGACGAGCAGTACTTC. The chain links TRBV5-1 to TRBJ2-7, with 14 bases matching TRBD2. The CDR3 has 17 residues. V trimming: 2 bases; J trimming: 5 bases; junction bases outside the gene matches: 9. CDR1 SGHRS and CDR2 YFSETQ come from the germline V gene.

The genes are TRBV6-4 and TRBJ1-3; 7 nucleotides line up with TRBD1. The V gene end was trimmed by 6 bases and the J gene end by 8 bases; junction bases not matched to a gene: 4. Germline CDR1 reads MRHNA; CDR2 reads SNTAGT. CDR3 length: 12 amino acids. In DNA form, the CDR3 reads TGTGCCAGCAGGCCAGGGGGTTACACCATATATTTT. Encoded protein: CASRPGGYTIYF.

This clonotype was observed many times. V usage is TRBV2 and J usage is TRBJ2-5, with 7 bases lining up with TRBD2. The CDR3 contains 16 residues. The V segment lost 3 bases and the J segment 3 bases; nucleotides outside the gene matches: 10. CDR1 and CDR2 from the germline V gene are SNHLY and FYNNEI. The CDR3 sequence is CASSDGALAAKETQYF. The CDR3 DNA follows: TGTGCCAGCAGTGATGGGGCGCTAGCGGCAAAAGAGACCCAGTACTTC.

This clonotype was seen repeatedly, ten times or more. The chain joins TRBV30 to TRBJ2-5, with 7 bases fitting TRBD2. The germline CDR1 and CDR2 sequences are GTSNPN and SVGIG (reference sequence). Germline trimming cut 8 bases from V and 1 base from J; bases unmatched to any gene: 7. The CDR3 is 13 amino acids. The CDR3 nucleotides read TGTGCCGAATCCGGCGGGAGCCAAGAGACCCAGTACTTC. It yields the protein CAESGGSQETQYF.

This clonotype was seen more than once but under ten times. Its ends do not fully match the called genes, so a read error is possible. The CDR3 loop reads CATSQGRAKNIKYF. In DNA form, the CDR3 reads TGTGCCACCTCCCAGGGCCGAGCCAAAAACATTAAGTACTTC. V is TRBV2 and J is TRBJ2-4; D may be TRBD1 (5 bases). Looked up from germline, CDR1 is SNHLY and CDR2 is FYNNEI. CDR3 length equals 14 residues.

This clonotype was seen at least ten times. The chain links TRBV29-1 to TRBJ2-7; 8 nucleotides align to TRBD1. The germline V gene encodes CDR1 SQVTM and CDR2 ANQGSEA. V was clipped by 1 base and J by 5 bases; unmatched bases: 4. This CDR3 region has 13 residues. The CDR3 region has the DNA TGCAGCGTTGAAGGGACAGGGTTCCACGAGCAGTACTTC. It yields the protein CSVEGTGFHEQYF.